This TCR beta chain was documented in a study of OX40 agonist ivuxolimab in advanced cancers. Looking at the study overall: An agonistic human IgG2 monoclonal antibody against OX40 (CD134) was given. Males comprised roughly four fifths of the group, whose mean age was about 60 years (range 23 to 79). Study results and caveats: At 0.1-3.0 mg/kg, partial responders had clonal expansion among the lowest observed.

Produced via immunoSEQ multiplex PCR; TCRdb's table is partial and in-frame only. The sample includes around 76,000 clones, approximately 90% seen only once; the top ten take approximately 3%. CDR3 length: 13 amino acids. Unmatched junction bases numbered 12, after V lost 10 bases and J lost 10 bases. CDR1 and CDR2 from the germline V gene are SNHLY and FYNNEI. Regarding this clone: Antigen specificity is unknown.

The sequencing used CD4+ or CD8+ T cells sorted from blood, collected in a trial of the OX40 agonist ivuxolimab. V gene TRBV2 combines with J gene TRBJ2-1, with 8 bases aligning to TRBD1. This clonotype originated in an adult with an advanced solid tumor such as melanoma, head and neck, liver or kidney cancer. Here the CDR3 DNA reads TGTGCCACCAGGGGCACAGGGGGTAGGGAGCAGTTCTTC. This sequence encodes CATRGTGGREQFF. The entire variable domain, with the rest obtained from reference TRBV2 and TRBJ2-1, is as follows: EPEVTQTPSHQVTQMGQEVILRCVPISNHLYFYWYRQILGQKVEFLVSFYNNEISEKSEIFDDQFSVERPDGSNFTLKIRSTKLEDSAMYFCATRGTGGREQFFGPGTRLTVL.